The following is a T cell receptor (beta chain) sequence with its context. As yet, its antigen is unknown. One end of the junction varies from germline; a read error may be responsible. The record originates from a study of T cells in Graves' hyperthyroidism and ophthalmopathy. Researchers took RNA transcripts and amplified the TCR beta CDR3 regions from them. The HTBI primer set served for first-round RT-PCR of the TCR CDR3. Via MiXCR, TCRdb re-called the multiplex PCR reads, giving one row per CDR3 protein. Among approximately 560,000 distinct CDR3 sequences, around 45% were seen once, and the ten largest hold 8.2%. Overall study results and limits: Median prediction lead before ophthalmopathy onset was 6.5 months with the model.

The CDR3 extends over 14 amino acids. Sequenced sample: peripheral blood or thyroid tissue (not recorded which). The V gene is TRBV12-3 or TRBV12-4, the J gene TRBJ1-3; D possibly corresponds to TRBD1 (5 bases). This clonotype was obtained from a woman aged 18-29 years with Graves' hyperthyroidism. The CDR3 DNA sequence: TGTGCCAGCAGTTACGGGGGAGATGGAAGCACCATATATTTT. This translates into CASSYGGDGSTIYF.